This entry lists 26 T cell receptor beta chains sequenced from one sample in a study of blood T cell repertoires in COVID-19. Generated by immunoSEQ multiplex PCR, the TCRdb table keeps only in-frame clones and is missing some. This table has 150,000 or so clones, roughly 82% appearing once. The specimen sequenced was peripheral blood. These receptor sequences come from a woman aged 45-59 years with acute or convalescent COVID-19.

The chain carries TRBV14 and TRBJ1-2; 11 bases agree with TRBD1. Germline CDR1 SGHDN, CDR2 FVKESK. The CDR3 totals 16 residues. The ends lost 4 bases at V and 4 bases at J; junction bases unmatched: 8. CDR3 protein: CASSLTPGQGGYGYTF. DNA of the CDR3: TGTGCCAGCAGCCTTACACCGGGACAGGGGGGCTATGGCTACACCTTC.

Notes on this clone: Just one base apart from a much larger clone, this may be a read error. Written as DNA, the CDR3 is TGTGCCAGCAGCCCGAGCTCCTACGAGCAGTACTTC. This codes for CASSPSSYEQYF. The gene calls are TRBV7-2 and TRBJ2-7; no definite D call. Per germline, CDR1 SGHTA and CDR2 FQGNSA. The V and J ends lost 5 bases and 0 bases respectively, with 5 bases between them. This CDR3 region has 12 residues.

The chain joins TRBV5-4 to TRBJ2-1; 8 nucleotides align to TRBD2. The ends lost 3 bases at V and 1 base at J; junction bases unmatched: 6. The CDR3 extends over 16 amino acids. Germline V gene lookup returns CDR1 SGHNT and CDR2 YYREEE (reference sequence). CDR3 sequence reads: CASSSSGGPSYNEQFF. The CDR3 DNA is TGTGCCAGCAGCTCCAGCGGGGGCCCATCCTACAATGAGCAGTTCTTC.

The rearrangement links TRBV18 to TRBJ2-1; 8 bases match TRBD1. Losses at the gene ends were 5 bases for V and 2 bases for J; bases not matched to a gene: 8. Germline V gives CDR1 KGHSH, CDR2 LQKENI. The CDR3 is 16 amino acids. CDR3 bases: TGTGCCAGCTCAACGAGACAGGGGTTGGCCTACAATGAGCAGTTCTTC. Protein: CASSTRQGLAYNEQFF. Full variable domain (outside the CDR3, taken from reference TRBV18 and TRBJ2-1): NAGVMQNPRHLVRRRGQEARLRCSPMKGHSHVYWYRQLPEEGLKFMVYLQKENIIDESGMPKERFSAEFPKEGPSILRIQQVVRGDSAAYFCASSTRQGLAYNEQFFGPGTRLTVL.

This chain uses TRBV7-3 with TRBJ2-1, with TRBD2 identical over 7 bases. The germline gives CDR1 SGHTA, CDR2 FQGTGA. With V trimmed by 2 bases and J by 1 base, 2 bases remained unmatched. This CDR3 is built from 15 residues. CDR3 amino acids: CASSLDGGSYNEQFF. For the CDR3, the DNA is TGTGCCAGCAGCTTAGACGGGGGGTCCTACAATGAGCAGTTCTTC.

V is TRBV7-2 and J is TRBJ2-5; no clear D. The V end was cut by 8 bases, the J end by 5 bases, with 15 bases between. CDR3 length: 13 amino acids. Germline V gene data show CDR1 as SGHTA and CDR2 as FQGNSA. CDR3 protein: CASGSLGSETQYF. CDR3 nucleotides: TGTGCCAGCGGATCCCTAGGTTCGGAGACCCAGTACTTC.

CDR3 loop: CASSPRSGSTEAFF. CDR3 bases: TGTGCCAGCAGCCCGAGGTCGGGTAGTACTGAAGCTTTCTTT. The J gene is TRBJ1-1, the V gene TRBV3-1 (or the pseudogene TRBV3-2); D is ambiguous. The V end was cut by 4 bases, the J end by 5 bases, with 14 bases between. Germline V gene data show CDR1 as LGHDT and CDR2 as YNNKEL (reference sequence). The CDR3 has 14 residues.

This chain links TRBV6-5 with TRBJ2-7; no firm D call. V was pared by 2 bases and J by 4 bases, with 3 bases between. This CDR3 is built from 11 residues. Germline lookup yields CDR1 MNHEY and CDR2 SVGAGI. The CDR3: CASSYLYEQYF. CDR3 coding DNA: TGTGCCAGCAGTTACCTTTACGAGCAGTACTTC.

A single count supports this clone. The genes are TRBV29-1 and TRBJ2-7; 9 bases align to TRBD1. The CDR3 has 13 amino acids. Germline-derived CDR1 and CDR2 are SQVTM and ANQGSEA. The CDR3 DNA follows: TGCAGTGTAGGACAGGGGTCTCCCTACGAGCAGTACTTC. It yields the protein CSVGQGSPYEQYF.

The chain employs TRBV2 and TRBJ2-5; 7 bases are shared with TRBD1. Germline loops: CDR1 SNHLY, CDR2 FYNNEI. The CDR3 has 16 residues. The ends lost 1 base at V and 2 bases at J; junction bases unmatched: 7. CDR3 nucleotides: TGTGCCAGCAGTGAAGACAGGGGTCCGCCACAAGAGACCCAGTACTTC. Its translation: CASSEDRGPPQETQYF.

The chain is built from TRBV5-5 and TRBJ1-1, with D perhaps TRBD1 (5 bases). V shed 0 bases and J shed 4 bases, with 10 bases lying between them. Per the germline V gene, CDR1 is SGHKS and CDR2 is YYEKEE (reference sequence). CDR3 length: 14 residues. The DNA of the CDR3 is TGTGCCAGCAGCTTGGCAGGGATAGCCACTGAAGCTTTCTTT. This codes for CASSLAGIATEAFF.

This clone was observed once. Written as DNA, the CDR3 is TGTGCCAGCAGTTTATTGACAGACCCTAACTATGGCTACACCTTC. This gives the protein CASSLLTDPNYGYTF. This rearrangement joins TRBV28 to TRBJ1-2, with D possibly TRBD1 on 5 matching bases. CDR3 size: 15 residues. V lost 1 base to trimming and J lost 0 bases, with 9 bases between them. Germline CDR1 MDHEN, CDR2 SYDVKM.

The rearrangement links TRBV10-1 to TRBJ2-1; 9 bases line up with TRBD2. The J segment lost 9 bases and the V segment lost 3 bases, leaving 9 bases of the junction unmatched. This CDR3 has 15 amino acids. CDR1 is WNHNN and CDR2 is SYGVQD in the germline V gene (reference sequence). CDR3 loop: CASSDGSGGLAEQFF. CDR3 DNA: TGCGCCAGCAGTGACGGTAGCGGGGGTTTGGCTGAGCAGTTCTTC.

The chain employs TRBV27 and TRBJ2-5, with a tentative D call TRBD2 (5 bases). This CDR3 is 15 amino acids long. The germline V gene encodes CDR1 MNHEY and CDR2 SMNVEV (reference sequence). V lost 7 bases and J lost 5, with 20 bases in between. The CDR3 bases are TGTGCCAGCAAGGAGCAATCAAGCGGATTGGAGACCCAGTACTTC. The encoded protein is CASKEQSSGLETQYF.

This chain connects TRBV30 to TRBJ1-1; D unclear. Germline values: CDR1 GTSNPN, CDR2 SVGIG (reference sequence). V dropped 6 bases and J dropped 1 base, with 12 bases sitting between them. The length of the CDR3 is 13 residues. The CDR3 nucleotides read TGTGCCTGTCCCTCCCCGGGGAACACTGAAGCTTTCTTT. This codes for CACPSPGNTEAFF.

The rearrangement uses TRBV6-6 and TRBJ2-7; D is perhaps TRBD2 (6 bases). V lost 5 bases and J 3 bases, leaving 11 bases between the germline ends. Germline CDR1 MNHNY, CDR2 SVGAGI (reference sequence). There are 13 residues in the CDR3. The CDR3 sequence is CASSDQAGYEQYF. CDR3 sequence (DNA): TGTGCCAGCAGTGATCAAGCGGGCTACGAGCAGTACTTC.

The chain couples TRBV6-5 to TRBJ2-3; D perhaps matches TRBD1 (7 bases). The CDR3 has 14 amino acids. Per the germline V gene, CDR1 is MNHEY and CDR2 is SVGAGI. Trimming removed 8 bases at V and 1 base at J, with 13 bases between. The CDR3 region is CASVEGAGTDTQYF. The CDR3 DNA reads TGTGCCAGCGTGGAGGGGGCGGGCACAGATACGCAGTATTTT.

The chain carries TRBV6-1 and TRBJ1-4; D not certain. The V end lost 2 bases, the J end lost 1 base, and 14 bases lay between the germline ends. The CDR3 contains 17 residues. Germline CDR1 MNHNS, CDR2 SASEGT. The DNA of the CDR3 is TGTGCCAGCAGTGAAAAGTTGGGCGCGGGAACTAATGAAAAACTGTTTTTT. Amino acid sequence: CASSEKLGAGTNEKLFF.

This clone appeared a single time. The chain carries TRBV10-2 and TRBJ2-2, with 7 bases fitting TRBD2. The CDR3 is made up of 14 amino acids. V was clipped by 4 bases and J by 6 bases; unmatched bases: 5. Germline lookup yields CDR1 WSHSY and CDR2 SAAADI. The CDR3 is CASSVGGTPGELFF. As DNA, the CDR3 is TGCGCCAGCAGTGTCGGGGGGACCCCCGGGGAGCTGTTTTTT.

The chain uses TRBV5-4 and TRBJ1-2; tentatively, D is TRBD1 (5 bases). Deletions cut 5 bases from V and 5 bases from J, with 16 bases between. The CDR3 totals 14 residues. Germline CDR1 reads SGHNT; CDR2 reads YYREEE (reference sequence). CDR3 loop: CASRSGGWEYGYTF. The CDR3 DNA reads TGTGCCAGCAGGAGCGGGGGGTGGGAGTATGGCTACACCTTC. The full variable domain, in which reference TRBV5-4 and TRBJ1-2 provide the parts outside the CDR3, is ETGVTQSPTHLIKTRGQQVTLRCSSQSGHNTVSWYQQALGQGPQFIFQYYREEENGRGNFPPRFSGLQFPNYSSELNVNALELDDSALYLCASRSGGWEYGYTFGSGTRLTVV.

V is TRBV27 and J is TRBJ1-3; 8 bases are a match to TRBD1. Unmatched junction bases numbered 7, after V lost 6 bases and J lost 6 bases. Germline V CDR1 and CDR2: MNHEY, SMNVEV (reference sequence). The length of the CDR3 is 14 residues. CDR3 sequence: CASSSTGVPNTIYF. CDR3 coding DNA: TGTGCCAGCAGCTCGACAGGGGTGCCAAACACCATATATTTT.

This rearrangement joins TRBV6-1 to TRBJ2-3; 13 bases align to TRBD2. Trimming removed 3 bases from V and 5 bases from J; junction bases left unmatched: 8. CDR3 length equals 17 residues. Germline assignment: CDR1 MNHNS and CDR2 SASEGT. The CDR3 sequence is CASSDLLAGGPLDTQYF. CDR3 coding DNA: TGTGCCAGCAGTGATCTACTAGCGGGGGGGCCGCTAGATACGCAGTATTTT.

This clone was seen many times. This chain links TRBV5-4 with TRBJ2-1; 9 nucleotides line up with TRBD2. CDR3 length equals 15 residues. J gave up 7 bases and V 4 bases, and 9 bases lay outside the gene matches. Germline CDR1 reads SGHNT; CDR2 reads YYREEE (reference sequence). CDR3 nucleotides: TGTGCCAGCAGCCCTCATAGCGGGAGTGTGAATGAGCAGTTCTTC. Residues: CASSPHSGSVNEQFF.

This rearrangement joins TRBV7-2 to TRBJ2-3; TRBD2 aligns across 13 bases. CDR3 length equals 17 residues. The J segment lost 5 bases and the V segment lost 5 bases, leaving 10 bases of the junction unmatched. Germline assignment: CDR1 SGHTA and CDR2 FQGNSA. CDR3: CASSATSGGTSGDTQYF. As DNA, the CDR3 is TGTGCCAGCAGCGCGACTAGCGGGGGGACAAGTGGAGATACGCAGTATTTT. The full variable domain, with the rest looked up from reference TRBV7-2 and TRBJ2-3, is GAGVSQSPSNKVTEKGKDVELRCDPISGHTALYWYRQSLGQGLEFLIYFQGNSAPDKSGLPSDRFSAERTGGSVSTLTIQRTQQEDSAVYLCASSATSGGTSGDTQYFGPGTRLTVL.

The V and J genes are TRBV20-1 and TRBJ2-4; D possibly corresponds to TRBD1 (6 bases). Germline V gene sequence: CDR1 DFQATT, CDR2 SNEGSKA (reference sequence). V was clipped by 5 bases and J by 8 bases, with 10 bases between them. This CDR3 has 11 residues. This chain's CDR3 is CSASSGDIQYF. Written as DNA, the CDR3 is TGCAGTGCTTCCTCAGGGGACATTCAGTACTTC.

V usage is TRBV27 and J usage is TRBJ1-6; 8 positions match TRBD1. The V and J ends lost 0 bases and 10 bases, in that order; junction bases with no gene match: 8. This CDR3 has 16 residues. Looked up from germline, CDR1 is MNHEY and CDR2 is SMNVEV (reference sequence). CDR3 protein: CASSLSMAGGDSPLHF. DNA of the CDR3: TGTGCCAGCAGTTTATCGATGGCAGGGGGCGACTCACCCCTCCACTTT.